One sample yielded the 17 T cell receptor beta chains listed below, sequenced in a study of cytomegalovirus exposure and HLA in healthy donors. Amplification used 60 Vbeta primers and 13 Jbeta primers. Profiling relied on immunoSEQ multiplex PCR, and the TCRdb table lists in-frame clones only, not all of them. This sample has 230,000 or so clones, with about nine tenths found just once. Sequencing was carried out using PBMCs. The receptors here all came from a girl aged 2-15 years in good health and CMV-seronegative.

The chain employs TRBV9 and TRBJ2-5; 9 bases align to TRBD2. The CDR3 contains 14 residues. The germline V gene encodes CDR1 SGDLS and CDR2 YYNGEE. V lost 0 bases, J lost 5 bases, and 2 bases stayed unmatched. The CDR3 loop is CASSVALAGETQYF. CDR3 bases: TGTGCCAGCAGCGTAGCGCTAGCGGGGGAGACCCAGTACTTC.

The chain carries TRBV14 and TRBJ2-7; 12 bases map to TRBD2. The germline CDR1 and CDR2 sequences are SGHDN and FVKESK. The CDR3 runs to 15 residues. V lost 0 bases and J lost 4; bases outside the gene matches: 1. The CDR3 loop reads CASSQELAGGYEQYF. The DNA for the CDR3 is TGTGCCAGCAGCCAAGAACTAGCGGGAGGTTACGAGCAGTACTTC.

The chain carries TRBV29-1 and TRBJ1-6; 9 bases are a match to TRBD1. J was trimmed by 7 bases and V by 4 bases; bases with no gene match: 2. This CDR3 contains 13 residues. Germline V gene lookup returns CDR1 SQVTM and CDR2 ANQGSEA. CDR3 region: CSVGDRVNSPLHF. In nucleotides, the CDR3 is TGCAGCGTTGGGGACAGGGTGAATTCACCCCTCCACTTT.

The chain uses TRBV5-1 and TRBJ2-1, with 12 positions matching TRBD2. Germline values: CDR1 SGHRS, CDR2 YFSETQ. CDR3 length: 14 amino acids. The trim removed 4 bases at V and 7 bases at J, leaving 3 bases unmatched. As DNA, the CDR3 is TGCGCCAGCAGCCCCGGGACTAGCGGGAATGAGCAGTTCTTC. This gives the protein CASSPGTSGNEQFF. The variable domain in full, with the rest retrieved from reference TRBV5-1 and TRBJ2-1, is KAGVTQTPRYLIKTRGQQVTLSCSPISGHRSVSWYQQTPGQGLQFLFEYFSETQRNKGNFPGRFSGRQFSNSRSEMNVSTLELGDSALYLCASSPGTSGNEQFFGPGTRLTVL.

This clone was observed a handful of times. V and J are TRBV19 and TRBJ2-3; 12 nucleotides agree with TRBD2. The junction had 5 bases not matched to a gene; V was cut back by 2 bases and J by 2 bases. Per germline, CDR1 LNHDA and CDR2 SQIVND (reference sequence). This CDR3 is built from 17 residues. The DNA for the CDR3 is TGTGCCAGTAGTATACCCAGACTAGCGGGAGCCACAGATACGCAGTATTTT. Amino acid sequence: CASSIPRLAGATDTQYF.

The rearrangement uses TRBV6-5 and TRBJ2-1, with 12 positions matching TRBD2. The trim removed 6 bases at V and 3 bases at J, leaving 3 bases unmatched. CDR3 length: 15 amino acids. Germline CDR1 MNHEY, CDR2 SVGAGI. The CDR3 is CASSQLAGGYNEQFF. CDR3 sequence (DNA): TGTGCCAGCAGCCAACTAGCGGGGGGCTACAATGAGCAGTTCTTC.

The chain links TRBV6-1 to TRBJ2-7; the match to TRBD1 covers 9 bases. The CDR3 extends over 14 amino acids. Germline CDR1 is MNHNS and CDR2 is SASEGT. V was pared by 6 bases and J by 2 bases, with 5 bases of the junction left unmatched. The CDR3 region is CASSTGTGTYEQYF. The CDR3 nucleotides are TGTGCCAGCAGCACCGGGACAGGGACCTACGAGCAGTACTTC.

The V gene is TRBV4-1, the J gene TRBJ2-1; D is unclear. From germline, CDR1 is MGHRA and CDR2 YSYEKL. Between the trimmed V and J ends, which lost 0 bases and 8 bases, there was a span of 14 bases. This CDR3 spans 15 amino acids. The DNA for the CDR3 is TGCGCCAGCAGCCAAGATCCGGGTAGATTGGATGAGCAGTTCTTC. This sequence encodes CASSQDPGRLDEQFF.

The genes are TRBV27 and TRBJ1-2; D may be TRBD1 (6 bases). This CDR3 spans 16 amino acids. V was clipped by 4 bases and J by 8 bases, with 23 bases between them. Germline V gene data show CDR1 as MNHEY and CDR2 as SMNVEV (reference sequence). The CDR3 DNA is TGTGCCAGCAGTTCCACACAGGGCCTCCGCTTGGAGGGCTACACCTTC. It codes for CASSSTQGLRLEGYTF.

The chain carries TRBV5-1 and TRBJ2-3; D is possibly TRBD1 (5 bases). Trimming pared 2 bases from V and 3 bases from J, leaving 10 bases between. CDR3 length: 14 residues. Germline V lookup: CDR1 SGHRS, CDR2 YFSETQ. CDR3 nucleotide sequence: TGCGCCAGCAGCTTAGAGACAGAGACAGATACGCAGTATTTT. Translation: CASSLETETDTQYF.

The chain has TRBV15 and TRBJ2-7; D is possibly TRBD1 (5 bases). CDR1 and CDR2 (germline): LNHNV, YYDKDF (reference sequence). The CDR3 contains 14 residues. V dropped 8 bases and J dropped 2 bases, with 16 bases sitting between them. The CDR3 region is CATGIGADPYEQYF. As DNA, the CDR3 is TGTGCCACCGGAATTGGGGCTGACCCCTACGAGCAGTACTTC.

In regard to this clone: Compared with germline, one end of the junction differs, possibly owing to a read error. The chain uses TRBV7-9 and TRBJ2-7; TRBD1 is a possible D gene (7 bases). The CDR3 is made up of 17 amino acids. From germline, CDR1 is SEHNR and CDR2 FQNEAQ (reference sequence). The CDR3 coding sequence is TGTTCCAGCAGCTCTAGGGGGGACAGCCTCCTTACCTACGAGCAGTACTTC. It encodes CSSSSRGDSLLTYEQYF. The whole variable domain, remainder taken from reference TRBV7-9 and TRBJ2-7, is DTGVSQNPRHKITKRGQNVTFRCDPISEHNRLYWYRQTLGQGPEFLTYFQNEAQLEKSRLLSDRFSAERPKGSFSTLEIQRTEQGDSAMYLCSSSSRGDSLLTYEQYFGPGTRLTVT.

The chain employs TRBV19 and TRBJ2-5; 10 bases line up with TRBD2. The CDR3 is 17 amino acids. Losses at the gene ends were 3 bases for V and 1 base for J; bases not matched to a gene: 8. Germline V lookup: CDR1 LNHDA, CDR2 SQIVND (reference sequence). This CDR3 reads CASSIGTWTSGQETQYF. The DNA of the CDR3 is TGTGCCAGTAGTATTGGGACCTGGACTAGCGGCCAAGAGACCCAGTACTTC.

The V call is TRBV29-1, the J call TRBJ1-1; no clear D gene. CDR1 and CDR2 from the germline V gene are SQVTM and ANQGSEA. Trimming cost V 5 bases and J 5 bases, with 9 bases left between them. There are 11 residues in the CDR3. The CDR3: CSVTVVTEAFF. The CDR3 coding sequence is TGCAGCGTTACTGTCGTAACTGAAGCTTTCTTT.

The CDR3 bases are TGTGCCAGCAGCTTGGCGGCAGGCGTCACAGATACGCAGTATTTT. This gives the protein CASSLAAGVTDTQYF. The V and J genes are TRBV5-5 and TRBJ2-3; D is uncertain. The CDR3 consists of 15 residues. Per germline, CDR1 SGHKS and CDR2 YYEKEE (reference sequence). V was clipped by 0 bases and J by 2 bases, with 10 bases between them.

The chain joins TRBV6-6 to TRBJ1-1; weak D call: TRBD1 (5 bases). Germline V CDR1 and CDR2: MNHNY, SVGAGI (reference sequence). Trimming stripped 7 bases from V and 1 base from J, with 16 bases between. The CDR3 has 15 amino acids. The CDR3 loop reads CASNNRQRRNTEAFF. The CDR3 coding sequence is TGTGCCAGCAACAACAGGCAAAGGAGGAACACTGAAGCTTTCTTT.

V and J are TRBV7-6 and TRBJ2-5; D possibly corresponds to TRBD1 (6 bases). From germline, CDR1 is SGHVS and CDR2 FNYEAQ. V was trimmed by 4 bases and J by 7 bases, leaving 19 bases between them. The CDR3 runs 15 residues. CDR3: CASSSAQGAGWTQYF. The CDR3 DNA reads TGTGCCAGCAGCTCAGCACAGGGCGCAGGTTGGACCCAGTACTTC.